Listed here are 20 T cell receptor beta chains from one sample, sequenced in a study of tumor and adjacent non-tumor tissue in lung cancer. TCRbeta libraries were built with three rounds of nested PCR, modified from ARM-PCR. TCRdb called the multiplex PCR reads again in MiXCR, with one record for every CDR3 protein. The repertoire includes tens of thousands of distinct CDR3 sequences, around 67% of them detected once, and over 15% sits in the top ten. No cell sorting was done before RNA was extracted from the tissue. Distant lung tissue was collected more than 3 cm away from the tumor edge. Sample: distant non-tumor lung tissue. The receptors here all came from a middle-aged woman with non-small cell lung cancer.

In regard to this clonotype: Mismatch with germline at one junction end may stem from a read error. The chain joins TRBV10-2 to TRBJ1-2; tentative D call: TRBD1 (5 bases). CDR1 WSHSY and CDR2 SAAADI come from the germline V gene. The CDR3 has 13 amino acids. CDR3 residues: CASSDGGINGYTF. The CDR3 DNA is TGTGCCAGCAGTGATGGGGGAATTAATGGCTACACCTTC.

As regards this clonotype: Its ends do not fully match the called genes, so a read error is possible. The chain combines TRBV12-3 or TRBV12-4 with TRBJ2-3; D is possibly TRBD2 (6 bases). CDR3 length equals 16 residues. CDR3 bases: TGTGCCAGCAGCTTAGCTCTAACGGGGGGCACAGATACGCAGTATTTT. Its translation is CASSLALTGGTDTQYF.

This clonotype was seen only once. Germline and junction disagree at one end, which may indicate a read error. The genes are TRBV11-1 and TRBJ1-1; no clear D gene. The germline V gene encodes CDR1 SGHAT and CDR2 FQDESV (reference sequence). The CDR3 runs 14 residues. The CDR3: CAISFGGENTEVFF. The CDR3 DNA reads as TGTGCCATCAGCTTTGGCGGGGAAAACACTGAAGTTTTCTTT.

About this clonotype itself: At one end, the junction sequence differs from germline, possibly due to a read error. The chain links TRBV11-2 to TRBJ2-5; D may be TRBD2 (6 bases). This CDR3 contains 16 residues. Germline assignment: CDR1 SGHAT and CDR2 FQNNGV. In DNA form, the CDR3 reads TGTGGCAGCAGTTTAGTTGTGCGGAGGGCCCAAGAGACCCAGTACTTC. Its protein product is CGSSLVVRRAQETQYF.

The chain carries TRBV18 and TRBJ1-2; 8 nucleotides line up with TRBD1. Germline lookup yields CDR1 KGHSH and CDR2 LQKENI. J lost 3 bases, V lost 7 bases, and 16 bases had no gene match. The CDR3 is 17 residues long. The CDR3 DNA follows: TGTGCCAGCTTGCTCCGAGGACAGGGTTTATTGGACTATGGCTACACCTTC. Its protein product is CASLLRGQGLLDYGYTF.

The genes are TRBV29-1 and TRBJ2-2, with 9 bases lining up with TRBD2. Germline V gene data show CDR1 as SQVTM and CDR2 as ANQGSEA. The CDR3 sequence is 13 residues long. The CDR3 bases are TGCATCACCCGGGGCGGGGGGGCCGGGGAGCTGTTTTTT. Translated, it gives CITRGGGAGELFF.

Note on this clonotype: This may arise from a read error, as a much more abundant clone is one base away. No conserved phenylalanine or tryptophan is present at the end of the CDR3, so a read error is the likely explanation. The rearrangement joins TRBV6-5 to TRBJ1-1; D is perhaps TRBD1 (6 bases). CDR1 and CDR2 (germline): MNHEY, SVGAGI. The ends were cut back, 10 bases at V and 2 bases at J, with 17 bases in the middle. CDR3 size: 14 residues. The chain's CDR3 is CATTGRGQNTEAFS. The CDR3, as DNA: TGTGCCACAACCGGGAGGGGACAAAACACTGAAGCTTTCTCT.

As regards this clonotype: The junction differs from germline at one of its ends, possibly a read error. The V gene is TRBV28, the J gene TRBJ2-1; 9 positions match TRBD2. The V gene's germline CDR1 is MDHEN and CDR2 SYDVKM. CDR3 length: 17 residues. As DNA, the CDR3 is TGTGCCAACAGTTTTTTGTCTAGCGGGAAGGATTACAATGAGCAGTTCTTC. Its translation: CANSFLSSGKDYNEQFF.

This sequence joins TRBV4-1 and TRBJ2-7, with D unresolved. Germline lookup yields CDR1 MGHRA and CDR2 YSYEKL. Deletions cut 2 bases from V and 2 bases from J, with 10 bases between. The CDR3 has 14 residues. The CDR3 region is CASSQSPIAYEQYF. The DNA of the CDR3 is TGCGCCAGCAGCCAAAGTCCGATAGCCTACGAGCAGTACTTC.

About this clonotype: Likely a read error: the CDR3 ends without its conserved phenylalanine or tryptophan. The chain uses TRBV11-2 and TRBJ2-1, with TRBD2 matching over 9 bases. Germline assignment: CDR1 SGHAT and CDR2 FQNNGV. The CDR3 totals 15 residues. The CDR3 region is CDSSLDPSGGIEQFL. The CDR3 region has the DNA TGTGACAGCAGCTTAGATCCAAGCGGGGGGATTGAGCAGTTCTTA.

This clonotype has only a few counts. The rearrangement joins TRBV20-1 to TRBJ2-7, with no clear D. Trimming cost V 7 bases and J 2 bases, with 15 bases left between them. Germline CDR1 reads DFQATT; CDR2 reads SNEGSKA (reference sequence). The CDR3 extends over 13 amino acids. The CDR3 bases are TGCAGTGAACGTCTCCAAGACACCTACGAGCAGTACTTC. Its protein is CSERLQDTYEQYF.

This clonotype was counted once. The CDR3 does not end in the conserved phenylalanine or tryptophan, so this is likely a read error. The rearrangement links TRBV6-5 to TRBJ1-1; D gene unclear. Germline V lookup: CDR1 MNHEY, CDR2 SVGAGI. The length of the CDR3 is 13 residues. The CDR3 reads CGSSNGPAHEAFL. DNA of the CDR3: TGTGGCAGCAGCAATGGGCCAGCTCACGAAGCTTTCCTT.

This chain uses TRBV29-1 with TRBJ2-4; unclear D gene. CDR1 SQVTM and CDR2 ANQGSEA come from the germline V gene. This CDR3 has 13 residues. The V end was cut by 1 base, the J end by 9 bases, with 13 bases between. The CDR3 region has the DNA TGCAGCGTTGAAGGAATATCAGGAAGCATTCAGTACTTC. This sequence encodes CSVEGISGSIQYF.

Regarding this clonotype: Its ends do not fully match the called genes, so a read error is possible. The chain links TRBV12-3 or TRBV12-4 to TRBJ2-7; TRBD1 matches at 7 bases. This CDR3 contains 16 residues. CDR3 in DNA: TGTGCCAGCAGTCAGCCGGGACAGAACGATTCCTACGAACAGTACTTC. It translates to CASSQPGQNDSYEQYF.

With regard to this clonotype: At one end the junction does not follow the germline gene, possibly because of a read error. The chain joins TRBV11-2 to TRBJ2-5; unclear D gene. CDR1 and CDR2 (germline): SGHAT, FQNNGV. The CDR3 is 11 residues long. The CDR3 DNA is TGTGCCAGGAGCCAGCAAGAGGCCCAGCACTTC. Protein sequence: CARSQQEAQHF. The whole variable domain, remainder taken from reference TRBV11-2 and TRBJ2-5, is EAGVAQSPRYKIIEKRQSVAFWCNPISGHATLYWYQQILGQGPKLLIQFQNNGVVDDSQLPKDRFSAERLKGVDSTLKIQPAKLEDSAVYLCARSQQEAQHFGPGTRLLVL.

Comment on this clonotype: At one of its ends the junction is not consistent with the germline gene, which may arise from a read error. The chain combines TRBV11-2 with TRBJ2-7; D may correspond to TRBD1 or TRBD2 (5 bases each). The CDR3 spans 13 residues. Germline V gene data show CDR1 as SGHAT and CDR2 as FQNNGV. The CDR3 is CTSTLEGSYEQYF. The CDR3, as DNA: TGTACCAGTACCCTAGAGGGGTCTTACGAGCAGTACTTC.

The chain carries TRBV5-6 and TRBJ2-3, with D possibly TRBD1 on 5 matching bases. TRBJ1-5 matches the DNA end more closely, so the J call is doubtful. The CDR3 spans 16 residues. CDR1 is SGHDT, CDR2 YYEEEE, per germline. The CDR3 sequence: CASSLVQEAGTDTQHF. The CDR3 DNA sequence: TGTGCCAGCAGCTTGGTACAGGAGGCGGGCACAGATACGCAGCATTTT.

Turning to this clonotype: The conserved closing phenylalanine or tryptophan is absent in this CDR3, likely reflecting a read error. The DNA is omitted, as the CDR3 cannot be located on it reliably, and the CDR3 follows TCRdb's listing. The chain employs TRBV6-1 and TRBJ2-7. Germline CDR1 is MNHNS and CDR2 is SASEGT. With termini counted, the CDR3 has 12 amino acids. The CDR3 loop is CASHGSSYEQYL.

A word on this clonotype: At one of its ends the junction is not consistent with the germline gene, which may arise from a read error. The chain uses TRBV5-4 and TRBJ2-3; 8 positions agree with TRBD2. Germline V gene data show CDR1 as SGHNT and CDR2 as YYREEE (reference sequence). This CDR3 spans 17 amino acids. CDR3 in amino acids: CANSLASVSGMTDTQYF. CDR3 coding DNA: TGTGCCAACAGCTTGGCGTCGGTTAGCGGGATGACAGATACGCAGTATTTT.

A word on this clonotype: No conserved phenylalanine or tryptophan ends this CDR3, so it is likely a read error. This chain uses TRBV6-2 or TRBV6-3 with TRBJ2-3; TRBD2 aligns across 14 bases. Unmatched junction bases numbered 2, after V lost 5 bases and J lost 4 bases. This CDR3 is 15 amino acids long. Germline CDR1 is MNHEY and CDR2 is SVGEGT. The CDR3: CASSETSGGADTQYL. The CDR3 nucleotides are TGTGCCAGCAGTGAGACTAGCGGGGGGGCAGATACGCAGTATTTA.